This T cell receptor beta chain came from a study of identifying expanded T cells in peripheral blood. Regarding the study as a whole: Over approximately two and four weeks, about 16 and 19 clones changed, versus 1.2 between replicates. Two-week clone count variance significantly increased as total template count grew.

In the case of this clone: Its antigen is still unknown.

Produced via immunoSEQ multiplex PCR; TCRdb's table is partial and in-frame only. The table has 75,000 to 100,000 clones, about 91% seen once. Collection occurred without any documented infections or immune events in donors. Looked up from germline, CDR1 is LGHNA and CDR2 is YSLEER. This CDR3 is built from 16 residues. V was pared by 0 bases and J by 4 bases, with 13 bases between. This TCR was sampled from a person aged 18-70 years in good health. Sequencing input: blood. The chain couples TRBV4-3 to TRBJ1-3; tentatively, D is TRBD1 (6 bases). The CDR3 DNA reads TGCGCCAGCAGCCAAGATCCCGGGGGGCTCGGAAACACCATATATTTT. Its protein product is CASSQDPGGLGNTIYF.